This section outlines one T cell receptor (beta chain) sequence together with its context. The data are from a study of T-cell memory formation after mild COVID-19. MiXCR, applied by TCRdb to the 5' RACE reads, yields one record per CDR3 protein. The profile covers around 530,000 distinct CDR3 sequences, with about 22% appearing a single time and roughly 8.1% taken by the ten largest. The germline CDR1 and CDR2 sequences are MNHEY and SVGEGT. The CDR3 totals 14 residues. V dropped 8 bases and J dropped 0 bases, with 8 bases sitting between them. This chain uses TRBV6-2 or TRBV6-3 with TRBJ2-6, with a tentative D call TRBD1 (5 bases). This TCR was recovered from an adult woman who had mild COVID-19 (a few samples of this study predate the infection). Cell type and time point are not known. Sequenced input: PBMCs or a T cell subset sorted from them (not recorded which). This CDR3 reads CASFQGSGANVLTF. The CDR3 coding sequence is TGTGCCAGCTTCCAGGGCTCTGGGGCCAACGTCCTGACTTTC.